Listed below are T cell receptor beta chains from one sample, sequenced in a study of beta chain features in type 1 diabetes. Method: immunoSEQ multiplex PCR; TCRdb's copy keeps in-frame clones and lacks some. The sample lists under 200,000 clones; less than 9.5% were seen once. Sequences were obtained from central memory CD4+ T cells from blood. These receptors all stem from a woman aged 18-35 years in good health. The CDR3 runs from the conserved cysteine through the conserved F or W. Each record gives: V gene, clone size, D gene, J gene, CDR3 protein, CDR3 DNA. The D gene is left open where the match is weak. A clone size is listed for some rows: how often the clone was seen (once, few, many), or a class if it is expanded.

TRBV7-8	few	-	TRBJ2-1	CASSFRGAGNRNEQFF	TGTGCCAGCAGCTTCCGGGGAGCTGGGAATAGGAATGAGCAGTTCTTC
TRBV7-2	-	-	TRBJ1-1	CASSPWGLRNTEAFF	TGTGCCAGCAGCCCCTGGGGACTCCGGAACACTGAAGCTTTCTTT
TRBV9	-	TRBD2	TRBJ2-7	CASSVGLAGTDEQYF	TGTGCCAGCAGCGTAGGACTAGCGGGAACCGACGAGCAGTACTTC
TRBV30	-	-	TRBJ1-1	CAWGQLNTEAFF	TGTGCCTGGGGACAGTTGAACACTGAAGCTTTCTTT
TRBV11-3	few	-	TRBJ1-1	CASSSEGNTEAFF	TGTGCCAGCAGCTCCGAGGGGAACACTGAAGCTTTCTTT
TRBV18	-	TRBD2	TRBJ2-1	CASSPAGGAYNEQFF	TGTGCCAGCTCACCTGCGGGAGGTGCCTACAATGAGCAGTTCTTC
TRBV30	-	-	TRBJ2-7	CAWSVGGIAYEQYF	TGTGCCTGGAGTGTGGGCGGGATTGCGTACGAGCAGTACTTC
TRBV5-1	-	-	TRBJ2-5	CASSLAVGQETQYF	TGCGCCAGCAGCTTGGCGGTCGGGCAAGAGACCCAGTACTTC
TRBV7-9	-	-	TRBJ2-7	CATGWSSYEQYF	TGTGCCACCGGGTGGAGCTCCTACGAGCAGTACTTC
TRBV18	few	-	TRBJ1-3	CASSPGGATIYF	TGTGCCAGCTCACCGGGGGGAGCCACCATATATTTT
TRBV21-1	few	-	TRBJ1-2	CAISGYTF	TGTGCCATCTCTGGCTACACCTTC
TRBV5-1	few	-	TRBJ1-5	CASSLGQSSNQPQHF	TGCGCCAGCAGCTTGGGGCAGTCCAGCAATCAGCCCCAGCATTTT
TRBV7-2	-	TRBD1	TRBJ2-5	CASSLRQGEETQYF	TGTGCCAGCAGCTTACGACAGGGGGAAGAGACCCAGTACTTC
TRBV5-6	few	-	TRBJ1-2	CASSPDRLPNGYTF	TGTGCCAGCAGCCCGGACAGACTCCCCAATGGCTACACCTTC
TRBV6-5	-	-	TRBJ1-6	CASSRQGSSPLHF	TGTGCCAGCAGTCGGCAGGGAAGTTCACCCCTCCACTTT
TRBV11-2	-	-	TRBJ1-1	CASSLSAGGTEAFF	TGTGCCAGCAGCCTCTCCGCGGGGGGCACTGAAGCTTTCTTT
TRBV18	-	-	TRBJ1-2	CASSPDLQANGYTF	TGTGCCAGCTCACCAGACCTCCAGGCCAATGGCTACACCTTC
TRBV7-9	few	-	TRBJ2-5	CASSLGSGPGSGETQYF	TGTGCCAGCAGCTTAGGGTCTGGTCCGGGATCAGGAGAGACCCAGTACTTC
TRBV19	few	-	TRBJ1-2	CASSIDPWGDYGYTF	TGTGCCAGTAGTATAGATCCGTGGGGAGACTATGGCTACACCTTC
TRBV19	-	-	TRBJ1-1	CASNLRTEAFF	TGTGCCAGTAACCTACGGACTGAAGCTTTCTTT
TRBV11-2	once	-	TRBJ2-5	CASRDSSQETQYF	TGTGCCAGCAGGGACAGCTCCCAAGAGACCCAGTACTTC
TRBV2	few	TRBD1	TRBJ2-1	CASTGTASYNEQFF	TGTGCCAGCACCGGGACAGCCTCCTACAATGAGCAGTTCTTC
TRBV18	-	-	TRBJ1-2	CASSPPSMGQGILGYTF	TGTGCCAGCTCACCACCGTCAATGGGACAAGGAATTCTCGGCTACACCTTC
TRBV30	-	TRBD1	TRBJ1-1	CAWSRDRASTEAFF	TGTGCCTGGAGCCGGGACAGGGCATCCACTGAAGCTTTCTTT
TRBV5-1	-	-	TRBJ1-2	CASSLVGRDYGYTF	TGCGCCAGCAGCTTGGTCGGTCGGGACTATGGCTACACCTTC
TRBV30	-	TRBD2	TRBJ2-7	CAWSLAGLTSYEQYF	TGTGCCTGGTCCCTAGCGGGTTTGACCTCCTACGAGCAGTACTTC
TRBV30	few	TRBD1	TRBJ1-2	CAWVNRGINYGYTF	TGTGCCTGGGTTAACAGGGGGATTAACTATGGCTACACCTTC
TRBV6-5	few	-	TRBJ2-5	CASSYNTGEETQYF	TGTGCCAGCAGTTACAACACGGGGGAAGAGACCCAGTACTTC
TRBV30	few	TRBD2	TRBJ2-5	CAWSVRGGRETQYF	TGTGCCTGGAGTGTACGGGGGGGCCGAGAGACCCAGTACTTC